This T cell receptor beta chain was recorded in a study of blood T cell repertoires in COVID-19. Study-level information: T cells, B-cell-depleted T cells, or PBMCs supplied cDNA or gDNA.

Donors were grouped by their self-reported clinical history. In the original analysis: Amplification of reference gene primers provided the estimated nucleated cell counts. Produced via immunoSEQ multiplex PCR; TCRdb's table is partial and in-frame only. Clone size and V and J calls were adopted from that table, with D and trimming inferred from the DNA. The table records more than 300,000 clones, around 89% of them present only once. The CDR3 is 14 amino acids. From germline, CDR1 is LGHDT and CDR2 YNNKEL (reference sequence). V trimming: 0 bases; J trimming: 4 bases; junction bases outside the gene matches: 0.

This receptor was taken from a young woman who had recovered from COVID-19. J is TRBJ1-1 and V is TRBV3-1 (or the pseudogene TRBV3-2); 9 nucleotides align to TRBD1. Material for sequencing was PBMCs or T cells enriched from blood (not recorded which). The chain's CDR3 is CASSQETGGTEAFF. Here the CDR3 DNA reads TGTGCCAGCAGCCAAGAGACAGGGGGCACTGAAGCTTTCTTT.